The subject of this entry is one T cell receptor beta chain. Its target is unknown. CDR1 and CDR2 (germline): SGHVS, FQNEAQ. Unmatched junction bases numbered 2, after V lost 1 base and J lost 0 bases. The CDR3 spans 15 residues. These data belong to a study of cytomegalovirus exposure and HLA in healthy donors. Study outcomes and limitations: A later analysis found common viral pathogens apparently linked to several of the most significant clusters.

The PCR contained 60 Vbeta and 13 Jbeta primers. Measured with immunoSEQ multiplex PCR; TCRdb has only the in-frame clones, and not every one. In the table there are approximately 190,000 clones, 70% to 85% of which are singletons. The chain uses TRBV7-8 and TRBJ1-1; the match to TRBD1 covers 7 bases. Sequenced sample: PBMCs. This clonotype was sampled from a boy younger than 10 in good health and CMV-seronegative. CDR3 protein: CASSLGDRVNTEAFF. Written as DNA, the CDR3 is TGTGCCAGCAGCTTAGGGGACAGAGTGAACACTGAAGCTTTCTTT.